This record concerns one T cell receptor (beta chain) sequence. Germline loops: CDR1 MDHEN, CDR2 SYDVKM. The CDR3 has 18 amino acids. The V end was cut by 6 bases, the J end by 6 bases, with 29 bases between. This entry comes from a study of blood T cell repertoires in COVID-19. Overall study context: There were acute and convalescent COVID-19 samples, and they came from the United States, Italy and Spain. T cells, B-cell-depleted T cells, or PBMCs provided the cDNA or gDNA that served as material.

Source study methods: Reference gene primer amplification yielded estimated nucleated cell counts. TCRdb's copy holds only in-frame clones and misses some; the assay was immunoSEQ multiplex PCR. That table supplies the V and J calls and clone size; D and trimming were determined from the DNA. The sample comprises about 70,000 clones, about 80% of which are singletons, and 35% to 40% rests with the top ten. This clonotype was sampled from an older woman with acute or convalescent COVID-19. V and J are TRBV28 and TRBJ1-2; D call uncertain. The sample taken for sequencing was peripheral blood. CDR3 residues: CASSPETQEARALDGYTF. DNA of the CDR3: TGTGCCAGCAGCCCCGAAACCCAGGAGGCGCGGGCTCTGGATGGCTACACCTTC.